This T cell receptor beta chain was sequenced during a study of blood T cell repertoires in COVID-19. Overall study: COVID-19 samples, acute and convalescent, were from the United States, Italy and Spain.

This clone was detected once. This CDR3 has 13 residues. V was cut by 7 bases and J by 1 base, with 10 bases left in between. From germline, CDR1 is MNHEY and CDR2 SVGAGI. Sequenced by immunoSEQ multiplex PCR; TCRdb stores in-frame clones only, minus some. The top ten clones hold roughly 13% of a sample with around 64,000 clones, 82% of them seen once. Material for sequencing was peripheral blood. The chain recombines TRBV6-5 with TRBJ1-1; no firm D call. The TCR was taken from a human donor in a cohort sampled during active COVID-19. CDR3 loop: CASNTVRNTEAFF. CDR3 nucleotide sequence: TGTGCCAGCAATACAGTAAGGAACACTGAAGCTTTCTTT.